The clone carrying this TCR beta chain was seen just once. Its target is not known. Systemic immunosuppression or autoimmune disease history was grounds to exclude patients. This CDR3 is built from 16 residues. Germline V lookup: CDR1 LGHNA, CDR2 YSLEER. With 0 bases clipped from V and 5 bases from J, the junction kept 4 bases outside the gene matches. The data originate from a study of OX40 agonist ivuxolimab in advanced cancers. Study as a whole: Patients got intravenous ivuxolimab at 0.01 to 10 mg/kg every 2 weeks.

TCRdb's table, derived via immunoSEQ multiplex PCR, lists solely in-frame clones and lacks some. The table lists about 50,000 clones, more than 85% of them singletons, with around 2% in the top ten. Overall study findings and caveats: Relative to CD4+ cells, CD8+ T cells on average had more expanded clones.

The chain carries TRBV4-3 and TRBJ1-4; 9 positions agree with TRBD1. Sequencing was performed on CD4+ or CD8+ T cells sorted from blood, taken in a trial of the OX40 agonist ivuxolimab. The TCR originated in an adult with an advanced solid tumor such as melanoma, head and neck, liver or kidney cancer. The CDR3 DNA sequence: TGCGCCAGCAGCCAAGAAACCGACAGGGGGAATGAAAAACTGTTTTTT. As protein: CASSQETDRGNEKLFF.